Listed below are T cell receptor beta chains from one sample, sequenced in a study of immune evolution from preneoplasia to lung adenocarcinoma. The repertoire was sequenced with immunoSEQ multiplex PCR; TCRdb's copy has only in-frame clones and lacks some. The table lists more than 3,000 clones, about 82% of them singletons. What was sequenced was FFPE lung adenocarcinoma in situ tissue. The receptor set was obtained from a person between 55 and 80 years old with lung adenocarcinoma. The CDR3 runs from the conserved cysteine through the conserved F or W. Each record gives: clone size, J gene, D gene, V gene, CDR3 protein, CDR3 DNA. D genes are given only for firm matches. Size values are once, few and many counts, or a class for expanded clones, and some rows have none.

clone_size: NA
j_call: TRBJ2-7
d_call: NA
v_call: TRBV19
cdr3_aa: CASSIDLNSYEQYF
cdr3_nt: TGTGCCAGTAGTATAGATCTAAACTCCTACGAGCAGTACTTC

clone_size: NA
j_call: TRBJ1-1
d_call: TRBD1
v_call: TRBV5-1
cdr3_aa: CASSLTGTGGFQTEAFF
cdr3_nt: TGCGCCAGCAGCTTAACCGGGACAGGGGGCTTCCAAACTGAAGCTTTCTTT

clone_size: NA
j_call: TRBJ2-2
d_call: NA
v_call: TRBV6-1
cdr3_aa: CASRGSAANTGELFF
cdr3_nt: TGTGCCAGCAGAGGGTCGGCTGCGAACACCGGGGAGCTGTTTTTT

clone_size: once
j_call: TRBJ2-3
d_call: NA
v_call: TRBV25-1
cdr3_aa: CALGGLGTDTQYF
cdr3_nt: TGTGCCCTGGGGGGGCTCGGCACAGATACGCAGTATTTT

clone_size: NA
j_call: TRBJ2-3
d_call: NA
v_call: TRBV4-3
cdr3_aa: CASSRSDSSTDTQYF
cdr3_nt: TGCGCCAGCAGCCGGAGCGACAGTAGCACAGATACGCAGTATTTT

clone_size: NA
j_call: TRBJ2-7
d_call: TRBD2
v_call: TRBV5-1
cdr3_aa: CASSPGGRFSGGKQYF
cdr3_nt: TGCGCCAGCAGCCCGGGGGGGAGGTTTTCTGGTGGGAAGCAGTACTTC

clone_size: few
j_call: TRBJ1-6
d_call: TRBD1
v_call: TRBV6-5
cdr3_aa: CASSSDRDPSPLHF
cdr3_nt: TGTGCCAGCAGTTCTGACAGGGATCCTTCACCCCTCCACTTT

clone_size: NA
j_call: TRBJ1-4
d_call: NA
v_call: TRBV6-5
cdr3_aa: CASSYLGAGEKLFF
cdr3_nt: TGTGCCAGCAGTTACTTGGGGGCTGGTGAAAAACTGTTTTTT

clone_size: NA
j_call: TRBJ1-5
d_call: NA
v_call: TRBV28
cdr3_aa: CASSFLIHQPQHF
cdr3_nt: TGTGCCAGCAGTTTTCTTATCCATCAGCCCCAGCATTTT

clone_size: NA
j_call: TRBJ1-2
d_call: NA
v_call: TRBV6-1
cdr3_aa: CASSARPQGISYGYTF
cdr3_nt: TGTGCCAGCAGTGCTAGACCCCAGGGAATTTCCTATGGCTACACCTTC

clone_size: NA
j_call: TRBJ1-2
d_call: NA
v_call: TRBV11-2
cdr3_aa: CASSSIITGVANYGYTF
cdr3_nt: TGTGCCAGCAGCTCAATCATCACCGGGGTGGCTAACTATGGCTACACCTTC

clone_size: NA
j_call: TRBJ1-6
d_call: NA
v_call: TRBV5-1
cdr3_aa: CASSLEHLRSPLHF
cdr3_nt: TGCGCCAGCAGCTTGGAACACTTACGATCACCCCTCCACTTT

clone_size: NA
j_call: TRBJ2-1
d_call: TRBD2
v_call: TRBV7-8
cdr3_aa: CASSLASGASSYNEQFF
cdr3_nt: TGTGCCAGCAGCTTAGCGAGCGGGGCCAGCTCCTACAATGAGCAGTTCTTC

clone_size: NA
j_call: TRBJ2-4
d_call: NA
v_call: TRBV7-6
cdr3_aa: CASSLTEDNIQYF
cdr3_nt: TGTGCCAGCAGCCTAACAGAGGACAACATTCAGTACTTC

clone_size: NA
j_call: TRBJ2-7
d_call: NA
v_call: TRBV7-8
cdr3_aa: CASSLGGRGGYEQYF
cdr3_nt: TGTGCCAGCAGCTTAGGCGGCAGGGGAGGCTACGAGCAGTACTTC

clone_size: NA
j_call: TRBJ1-3
d_call: NA
v_call: TRBV4-2
cdr3_aa: CASSQEEVGRNAAGNTIYF
cdr3_nt: TGTGCCAGCAGCCAAGAAGAGGTAGGGAGGAACGCGGCGGGAAACACCATATATTTT

clone_size: NA
j_call: TRBJ1-2
d_call: NA
v_call: TRBV5-5
cdr3_aa: CASSGGSVTNYGYTF
cdr3_nt: TGTGCCAGCAGCGGGGGCAGTGTTACTAACTATGGCTACACCTTC

clone_size: once
j_call: TRBJ1-5
d_call: NA
v_call: TRBV7-9
cdr3_aa: CASRRGNDQPQHF
cdr3_nt: TGTGCCAGCAGGAGGGGTAACGATCAGCCCCAGCATTTT

clone_size: NA
j_call: TRBJ2-7
d_call: TRBD1
v_call: TRBV7-6
cdr3_aa: CASSLGGTGGPEQYF
cdr3_nt: TGTGCCAGCAGCTTAGGTGGGACAGGGGGACCCGAGCAGTACTTC

clone_size: NA
j_call: TRBJ2-7
d_call: TRBD1
v_call: TRBV5-1
cdr3_aa: CASSSTGQTYEQYF
cdr3_nt: TGCGCCAGCAGCTCGACGGGACAGACCTACGAGCAGTACTTC

clone_size: NA
j_call: TRBJ2-5
d_call: TRBD1
v_call: TRBV7-8
cdr3_aa: CASSLGQGDSQYF
cdr3_nt: TGTGCCAGCAGCTTGGGACAGGGCGATTCCCAGTACTTC

clone_size: NA
j_call: TRBJ2-4
d_call: NA
v_call: TRBV30
cdr3_aa: CAWRPPPGRWGTASKNIQYF
cdr3_nt: TGTGCCTGGAGACCACCCCCGGGCAGGTGGGGAACTGCGTCCAAAAACATTCAGTACTTC

clone_size: NA
j_call: TRBJ1-4
d_call: TRBD1
v_call: TRBV14
cdr3_aa: CASSHRGGKGEKLFF
cdr3_nt: TGTGCCAGCAGCCATCGAGGGGGCAAGGGGGAAAAACTGTTTTTT

clone_size: NA
j_call: TRBJ2-7
d_call: NA
v_call: TRBV6-1
cdr3_aa: CASNAGQNLYEQYF
cdr3_nt: TGTGCCAGCAACGCGGGACAGAACCTCTACGAGCAGTACTTC

clone_size: NA
j_call: TRBJ2-6
d_call: TRBD2
v_call: TRBV6-1
cdr3_aa: CASSEAGLAGGGANVLTF
cdr3_nt: TGTGCCAGCAGTGAAGCCGGTCTAGCGGGGGGTGGGGCCAACGTCCTGACTTTC